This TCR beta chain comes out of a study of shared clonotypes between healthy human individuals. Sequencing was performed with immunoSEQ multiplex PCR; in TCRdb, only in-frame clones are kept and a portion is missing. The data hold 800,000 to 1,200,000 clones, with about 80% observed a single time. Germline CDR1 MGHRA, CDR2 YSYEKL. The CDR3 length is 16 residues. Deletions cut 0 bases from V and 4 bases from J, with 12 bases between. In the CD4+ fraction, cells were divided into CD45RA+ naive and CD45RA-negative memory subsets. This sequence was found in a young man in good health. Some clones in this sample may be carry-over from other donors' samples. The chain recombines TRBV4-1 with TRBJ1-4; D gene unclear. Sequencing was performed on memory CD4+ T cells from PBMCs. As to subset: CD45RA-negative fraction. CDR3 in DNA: TGCGCCAGCAGCCAAGATGCCCCAGTCCTTAATGAAAAACTGTTTTTT. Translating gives CASSQDAPVLNEKLFF.